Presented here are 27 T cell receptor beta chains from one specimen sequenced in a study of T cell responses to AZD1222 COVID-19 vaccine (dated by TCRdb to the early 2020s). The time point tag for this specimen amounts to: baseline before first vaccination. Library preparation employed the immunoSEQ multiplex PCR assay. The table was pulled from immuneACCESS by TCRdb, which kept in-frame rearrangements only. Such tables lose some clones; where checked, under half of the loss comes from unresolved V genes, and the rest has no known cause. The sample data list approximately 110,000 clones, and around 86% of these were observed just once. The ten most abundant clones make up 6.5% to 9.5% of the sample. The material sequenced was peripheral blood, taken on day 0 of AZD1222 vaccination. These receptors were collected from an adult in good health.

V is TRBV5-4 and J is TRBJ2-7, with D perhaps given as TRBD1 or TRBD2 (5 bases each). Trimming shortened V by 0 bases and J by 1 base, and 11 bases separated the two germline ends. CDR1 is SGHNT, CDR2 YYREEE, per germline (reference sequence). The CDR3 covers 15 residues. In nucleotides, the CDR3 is TGTGCCAGCAGCTTGGGGGGACGGCTTTCCTACGAGCAGTACTTC. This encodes CASSLGGRLSYEQYF.

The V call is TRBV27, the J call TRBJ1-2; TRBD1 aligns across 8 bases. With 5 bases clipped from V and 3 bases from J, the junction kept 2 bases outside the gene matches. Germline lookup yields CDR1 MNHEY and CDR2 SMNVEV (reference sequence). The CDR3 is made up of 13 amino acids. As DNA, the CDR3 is TGTGCCAGCAGTCCAGGGGGCGACTATGGCTACACCTTC. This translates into CASSPGGDYGYTF.

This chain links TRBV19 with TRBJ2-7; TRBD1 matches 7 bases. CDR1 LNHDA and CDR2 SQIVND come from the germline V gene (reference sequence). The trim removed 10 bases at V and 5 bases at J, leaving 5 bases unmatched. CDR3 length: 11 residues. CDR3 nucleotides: TGTGCCACCGCCGACAGGGACGAGCAGTACTTC. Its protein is CATADRDEQYF.

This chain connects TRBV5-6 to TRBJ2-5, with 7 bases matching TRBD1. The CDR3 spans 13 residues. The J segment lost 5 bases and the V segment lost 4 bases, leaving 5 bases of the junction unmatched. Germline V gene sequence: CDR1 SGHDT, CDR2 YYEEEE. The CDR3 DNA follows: TGTGCCAGCAGCACTACAGGGGTTGAGACCCAGTACTTC. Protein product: CASSTTGVETQYF. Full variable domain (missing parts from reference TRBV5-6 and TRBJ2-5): DAGVTQSPTHLIKTRGQQVTLRCSPKSGHDTVSWYQQALGQGPQFIFQYYEEEERQRGNFPDRFSGHQFPNYSSELNVNALLLGDSALYLCASSTTGVETQYFGPGTRLLVL.

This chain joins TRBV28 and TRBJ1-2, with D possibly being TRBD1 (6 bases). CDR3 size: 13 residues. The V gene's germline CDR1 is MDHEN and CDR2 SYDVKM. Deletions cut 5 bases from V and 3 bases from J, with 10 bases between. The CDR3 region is CASSPGGHYGYTF. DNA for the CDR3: TGTGCCAGCAGTCCTGGGGGGCACTATGGCTACACCTTC.

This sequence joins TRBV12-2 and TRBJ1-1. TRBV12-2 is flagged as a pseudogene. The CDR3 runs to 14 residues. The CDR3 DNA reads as TGTGCAAGTCGCTTAGGTCGCGGGGGAACTGAAGCTTTCTTT. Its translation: CASRLGRGGTEAFF.

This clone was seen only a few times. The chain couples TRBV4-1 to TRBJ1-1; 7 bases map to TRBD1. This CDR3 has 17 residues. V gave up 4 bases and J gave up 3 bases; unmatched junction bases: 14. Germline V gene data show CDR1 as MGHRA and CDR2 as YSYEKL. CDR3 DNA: TGCGCCAGCAGCCCCATACTGGGGGCCAGGGGGGACACTGAAGCTTTCTTT. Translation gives CASSPILGARGDTEAFF.

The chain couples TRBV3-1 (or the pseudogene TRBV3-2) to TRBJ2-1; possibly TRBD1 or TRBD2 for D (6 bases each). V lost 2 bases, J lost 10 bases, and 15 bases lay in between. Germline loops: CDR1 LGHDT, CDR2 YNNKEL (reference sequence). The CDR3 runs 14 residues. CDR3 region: CASSQMPGAREQFF. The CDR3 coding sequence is TGTGCCAGCAGCCAAATGCCGGGGGCCAGGGAGCAGTTCTTC.

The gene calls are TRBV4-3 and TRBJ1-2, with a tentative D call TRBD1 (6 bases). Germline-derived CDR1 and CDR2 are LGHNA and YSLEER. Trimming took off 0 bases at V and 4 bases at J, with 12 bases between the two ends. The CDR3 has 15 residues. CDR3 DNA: TGCGCCAGCAGCCAAGAACGGGGGGCCATCTATGGCTACACCTTC. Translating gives CASSQERGAIYGYTF.

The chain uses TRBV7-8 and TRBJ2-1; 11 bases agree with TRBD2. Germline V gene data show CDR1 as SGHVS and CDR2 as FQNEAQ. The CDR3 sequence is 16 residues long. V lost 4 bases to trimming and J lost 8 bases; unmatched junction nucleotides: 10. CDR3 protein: CASSSYSGGALDEQFF. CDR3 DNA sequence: TGTGCCAGCAGCTCCTATAGCGGGGGGGCCCTGGATGAGCAGTTCTTC.

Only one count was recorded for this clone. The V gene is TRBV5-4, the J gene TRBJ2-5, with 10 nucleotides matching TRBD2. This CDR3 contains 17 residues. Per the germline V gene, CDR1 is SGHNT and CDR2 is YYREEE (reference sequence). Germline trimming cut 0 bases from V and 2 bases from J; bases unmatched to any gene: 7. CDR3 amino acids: CASSLAGASGGQETQYF. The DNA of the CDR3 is TGTGCCAGCAGCTTGGCCGGGGCTAGCGGGGGTCAAGAGACCCAGTACTTC.

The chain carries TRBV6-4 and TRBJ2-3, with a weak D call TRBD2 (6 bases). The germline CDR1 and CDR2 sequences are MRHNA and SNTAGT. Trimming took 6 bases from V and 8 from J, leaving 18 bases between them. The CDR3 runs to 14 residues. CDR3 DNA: TGTGCCAGCAGGCCTCTGGGCGGGACTCGTACGCAGTATTTT. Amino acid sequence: CASRPLGGTRTQYF.

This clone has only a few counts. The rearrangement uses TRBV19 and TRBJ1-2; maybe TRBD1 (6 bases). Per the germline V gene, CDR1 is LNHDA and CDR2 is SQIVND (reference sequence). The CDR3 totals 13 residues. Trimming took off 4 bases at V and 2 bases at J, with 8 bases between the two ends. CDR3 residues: CASSRTENYGYTF. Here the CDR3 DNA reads TGTGCCAGTAGTAGGACAGAAAACTATGGCTACACCTTC.

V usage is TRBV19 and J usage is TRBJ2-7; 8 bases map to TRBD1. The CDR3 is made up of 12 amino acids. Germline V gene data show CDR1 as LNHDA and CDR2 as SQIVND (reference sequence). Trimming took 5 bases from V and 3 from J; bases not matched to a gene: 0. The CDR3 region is CASSDRGYEQYF. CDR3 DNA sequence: TGTGCCAGTAGTGACAGGGGCTACGAGCAGTACTTC.

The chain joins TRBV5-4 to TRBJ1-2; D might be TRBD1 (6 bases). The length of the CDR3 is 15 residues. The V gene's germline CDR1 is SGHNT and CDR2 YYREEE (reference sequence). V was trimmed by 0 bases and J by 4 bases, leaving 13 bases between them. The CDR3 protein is CASSLVGGRGYGYTF. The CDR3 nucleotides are TGTGCCAGCAGCTTGGTTGGGGGCCGGGGCTATGGCTACACCTTC. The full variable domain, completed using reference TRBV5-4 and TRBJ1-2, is ETGVTQSPTHLIKTRGQQVTLRCSSQSGHNTVSWYQQALGQGPQFIFQYYREEENGRGNFPPRFSGLQFPNYSSELNVNALELDDSALYLCASSLVGGRGYGYTFGSGTRLTVV.

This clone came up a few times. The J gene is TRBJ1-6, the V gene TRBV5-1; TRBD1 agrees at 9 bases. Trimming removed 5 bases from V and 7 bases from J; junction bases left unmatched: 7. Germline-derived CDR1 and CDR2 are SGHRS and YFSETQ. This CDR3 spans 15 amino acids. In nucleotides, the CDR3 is TGCGCCAGCAGAACAACCGGGACAGGGAATTCACCCCTCCACTTT. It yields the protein CASRTTGTGNSPLHF.

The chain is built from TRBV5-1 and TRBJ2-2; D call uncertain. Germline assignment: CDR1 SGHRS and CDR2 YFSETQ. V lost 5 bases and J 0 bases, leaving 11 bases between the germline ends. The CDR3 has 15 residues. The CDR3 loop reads CASSGEPTNTGELFF. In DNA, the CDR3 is TGCGCCAGCAGTGGGGAACCTACGAACACCGGGGAGCTGTTTTTT.

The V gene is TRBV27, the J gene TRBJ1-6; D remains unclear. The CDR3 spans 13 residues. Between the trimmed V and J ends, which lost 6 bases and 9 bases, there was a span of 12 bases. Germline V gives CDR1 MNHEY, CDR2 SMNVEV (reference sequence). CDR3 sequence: CASSPPHGSPLHF. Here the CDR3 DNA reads TGTGCCAGCAGCCCACCCCACGGTTCACCCCTCCACTTT.

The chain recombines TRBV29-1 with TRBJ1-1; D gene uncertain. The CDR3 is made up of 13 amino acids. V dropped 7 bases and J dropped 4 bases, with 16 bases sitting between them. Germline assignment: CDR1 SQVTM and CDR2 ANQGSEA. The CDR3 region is CSATPYWGTEAFF. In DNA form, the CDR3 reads TGCAGCGCCACCCCCTATTGGGGCACTGAAGCTTTCTTT.

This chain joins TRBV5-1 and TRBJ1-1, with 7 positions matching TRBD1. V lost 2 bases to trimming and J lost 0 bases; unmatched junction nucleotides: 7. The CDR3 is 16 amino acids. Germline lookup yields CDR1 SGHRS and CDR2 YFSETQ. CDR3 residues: CASSLEQGFMNTEAFF. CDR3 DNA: TGCGCCAGCAGCTTAGAACAGGGGTTCATGAACACTGAAGCTTTCTTT.

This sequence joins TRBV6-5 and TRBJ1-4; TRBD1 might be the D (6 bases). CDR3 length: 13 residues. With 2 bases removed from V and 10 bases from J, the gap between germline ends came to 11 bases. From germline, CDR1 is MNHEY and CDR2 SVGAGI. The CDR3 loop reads CASSYPSDRKLFF. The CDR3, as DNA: TGTGCCAGCAGTTACCCTTCGGACAGAAAACTGTTTTTT.

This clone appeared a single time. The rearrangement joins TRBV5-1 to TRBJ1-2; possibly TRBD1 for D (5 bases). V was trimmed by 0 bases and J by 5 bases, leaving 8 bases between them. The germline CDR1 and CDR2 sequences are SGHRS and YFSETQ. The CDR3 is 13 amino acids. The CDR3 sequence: CASSLEGSYGYTF. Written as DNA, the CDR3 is TGCGCCAGCAGCTTGGAGGGGTCTTATGGCTACACCTTC.

CDR3 coding DNA: TGTGCCAGCAGCTTCGGTAGCGGGAACTACGAGCAGTACTTC. It specifies CASSFGSGNYEQYF. The gene calls are TRBV11-3 and TRBJ2-7; 8 bases line up with TRBD2. In germline, CDR1 is SGHNT, CDR2 YENEEA. The junction had 4 bases not matched to a gene; V was cut back by 3 bases and J by 3 bases. The CDR3 spans 14 residues.

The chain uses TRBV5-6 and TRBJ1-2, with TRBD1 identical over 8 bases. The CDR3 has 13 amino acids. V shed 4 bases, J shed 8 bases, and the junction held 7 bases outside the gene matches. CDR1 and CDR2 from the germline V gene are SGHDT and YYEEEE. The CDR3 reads CASSPTGVRGYTF. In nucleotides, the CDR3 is TGTGCCAGCAGCCCGACAGGGGTGAGGGGCTACACCTTC.

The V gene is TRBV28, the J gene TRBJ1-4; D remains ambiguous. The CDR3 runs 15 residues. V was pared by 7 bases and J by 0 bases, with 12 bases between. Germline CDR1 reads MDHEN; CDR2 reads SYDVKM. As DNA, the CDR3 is TGTGCCAGCACGAGGGTACGCGCAACTAATGAAAAACTGTTTTTT. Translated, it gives CASTRVRATNEKLFF. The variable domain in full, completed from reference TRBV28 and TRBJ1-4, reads DVKVTQSSRYLVKRTGEKVFLECVQDMDHENMFWYRQDPGLGLRLIYFSYDVKMKEKGDIPEGYSVSREKKERFSLILESASTNQTSMYLCASTRVRATNEKLFFGSGTQLSVL.

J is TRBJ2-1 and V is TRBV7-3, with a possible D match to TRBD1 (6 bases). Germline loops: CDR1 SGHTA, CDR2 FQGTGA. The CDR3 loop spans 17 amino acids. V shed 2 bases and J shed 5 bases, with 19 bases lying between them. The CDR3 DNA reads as TGTGCCAGCAGCTTATTCCACAGGGCAATACAAGACAATGAGCAGTTCTTC. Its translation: CASSLFHRAIQDNEQFF.

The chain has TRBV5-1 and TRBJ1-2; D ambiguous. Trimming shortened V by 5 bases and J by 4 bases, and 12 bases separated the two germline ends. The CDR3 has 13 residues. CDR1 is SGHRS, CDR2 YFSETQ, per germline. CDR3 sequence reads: CASSFSEVYGYTF. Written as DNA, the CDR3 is TGCGCCAGCAGTTTTTCGGAGGTCTATGGCTACACCTTC. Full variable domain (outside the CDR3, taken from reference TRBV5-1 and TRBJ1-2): KAGVTQTPRYLIKTRGQQVTLSCSPISGHRSVSWYQQTPGQGLQFLFEYFSETQRNKGNFPGRFSGRQFSNSRSEMNVSTLELGDSALYLCASSFSEVYGYTFGSGTRLTVV.